This TCR beta chain was recovered during a study of blood T cell repertoires in COVID-19. On the study more broadly: COVID-19 samples, acute and convalescent, were from the United States, Italy and Spain. Nucleic acid was either cDNA or gDNA, and it came from T cells, B-cell-depleted T cells, or PBMCs.

Trimming at V came to 6 bases and at J to 3 bases, leaving 6 bases not matched to a gene. The germline V gene encodes CDR1 SGHNT and CDR2 YYREEE (reference sequence). The CDR3 has 14 amino acids. Under the authors' procedure: Amplification of reference gene primers was used by the study to estimate nucleated cell counts. Profiled with immunoSEQ multiplex PCR; TCRdb holds only in-frame clones, not every one. Clone size and V and J calls were adopted from that table, with D and trimming inferred from the DNA. The sample shows some 120,000 clones, approximately 70% of them seen only once. This chain links TRBV5-4 with TRBJ2-5; 9 positions match TRBD1. Material: peripheral blood. The receptor was derived from a human donor with acute or convalescent COVID-19. The donor label of this sample is uncertain. The CDR3 loop reads CASTKTGGEETQYF. CDR3 DNA: TGTGCCAGCACAAAGACAGGGGGAGAAGAGACCCAGTACTTC.